These 2 T cell receptor beta chains came from one sample sequenced in a study of blood T cells in healthy people across ages. The use of a sample-barcoded 5' primer and a J-beta primer mix characterized a second PCR of about 7 to 12 cycles. MiXCR, run by TCRdb on the 5' RACE reads, gives a single entry per CDR3 protein. Of fewer than 750,000 distinct CDR3 sequences detected, roughly 48% appear once; the ten largest clones hold under 30%. Material: blood. Source of these receptors: a man aged 80 or over in good health.

The sample holds a few counts of this clonotype. The chain recombines TRBV20-1 with TRBJ2-3; 11 positions match TRBD2. This CDR3 is built from 17 residues. Losses at the gene ends were 1 base for V and 4 bases for J; bases not matched to a gene: 10. Germline V gene data show CDR1 as DFQATT and CDR2 as SNEGSKA (reference sequence). The CDR3 coding sequence is TGCAGTGCTAGAGTACTAGCGGGAGTTCCCTCGGCAGATACGCAGTATTTT. Translated, it gives CSARVLAGVPSADTQYF.

The chain joins TRBV7-2 to TRBJ2-4; possibly TRBD1 or TRBD2 for D (7 bases each). The germline V gene encodes CDR1 SGHTA and CDR2 FQGNSA. The CDR3 contains 15 residues. The V gene lost 4 bases and the J gene lost 3 bases, with 13 bases spanning the gap. This chain's CDR3 is CASSSPGGDKNIQYF. CDR3 nucleotides: TGTGCCAGCAGCTCACCAGGGGGGGACAAAAACATTCAGTACTTC.